This T cell receptor (beta chain) is from a study of a mutant IDH1 vaccine in newly diagnosed glioma. The CDR3 covers 16 residues. The trim removed 5 bases at V and 4 bases at J, leaving 9 bases unmatched. CDR1 and CDR2 from the germline V gene are MDHEN and SYDVKM. Libraries were prepared by immunoSEQ multiplex PCR; TCRdb keeps only in-frame clonotypes and omits some of them. The sample has more than 30,000 clones, about 80% seen once. With regard to this clone: Its antigen is undetermined.

The time point here: week 47, end of study. The study gave 300 ug of mutant IDH1 20-mer peptide per vaccine dose, with topical imiquimod. This sequence was found in a man aged 25-45 years with glioma. Sequencing used PBMCs, obtained from a glioma patient whose treatment included an IDH1 peptide vaccine. This chain connects TRBV28 to TRBJ2-2, with 8 bases that match TRBD2. DNA of the CDR3: TGTGCCAGCAGTCCAATAAGCGGGAGAGGCACCGGGGAGCTGTTTTTT. Amino acid sequence: CASSPISGRGTGELFF.